This TCR beta chain was recorded in a study of T cell responses to AZD1222 COVID-19 vaccine (dated by TCRdb to 2020 to 2023). Background for the entire study: AZD1222 recipients with second doses at about 4 weeks or about 12 weeks were pooled, because spike-specific TCR depth and breadth did not differ between schedules. TCR sequencing was performed for 230 to 250 trial participants, of whom roughly 200 were given two doses of AZD1222 and approximately 25 were given two doses of MenACWY control vaccine. Trial participants were enrolled by age into 18-55, 56-69 and 70-plus year subgroups, with around 140, 26 and 57 TCR-sequenced participants respectively.

Points the paper makes about the study in general: Because no day 14 peak-response samples were available, the repertoires could be characterized only after the peak T cell response. Most participants were white British and females outnumbered males, and the authors suggested that clonal diversity may have been underestimated. Nearly half of unique spike-specific TCRs reportedly recognized epitopes outside regions mutated in the B.1.351 and B.1.1.7 variants. Conclusions about previously exposed vaccinees are limited because only six or seven AZD1222 recipients were SARS-CoV-2 seropositive at baseline. The 56-69-year group was small, and its depth increase did not reach significance, likely because of low power. The vaccine-associated CD4 TCRs covered the entire spike protein, and the dominant responses fell in regions 160-218 and 743-854. A significant rise in spike-specific TCR breadth and depth was observed after two AZD1222 doses relative to day 0 and relative to MenACWY recipients.

Its CDR3 holds 14 amino acids, cysteine through phenylalanine. This entry keeps only the CDR3 DNA: 42 bases, framed from base 1. Trimming costs V 4 bases and J 7 bases, and their ends lie 17 bases apart. CDR1 and CDR2, per the germline V gene, are KGHSH and LQKENI. For this clone: Its antigen is unknown. The record has no base qualities; no much larger clone is one base away.

In the paper's terms, the time point label means: baseline before first vaccination. Samples from vaccinated people were obtained from the UK trials COV001 and COV002, which included a single-blind randomized controlled phase 2/3 trial of AZD1222 (ChAdOx1 nCoV-19) in healthy adults. For TCRbeta chain sequencing, PBMC samples were collected from trial participants at day 0 and at day 28 after the second dose. The CDR3 regions of human TCRbeta chains were analyzed by immunosequencing. In the source study's methods: Repertoire TCRs were checked for matches against a reference library of SARS-CoV-2-specific TCRs that had been generated using the MIRA antigen-specificity platform. Breadth was defined as the fraction of unique TCRs that were SARS-CoV-2-associated. Depth was defined as the fraction of total T cells that were SARS-CoV-2-associated. Using the MIRA data, each spike-specific TCR was assigned both to the spike region to which the TCR was reactive and to a CD4 or CD8 class. Log10-transformed breadth and depth values were compared by one-way ANOVA with Sidak's multiple comparisons tests. The immuneACCESS repertoire file appears here via TCRdb, limited to in-frame rearrangements. These files lack a portion of the clones; in checked studies, under half of the deficit traces to unresolved V genes, and the cause of the others is not known. That table is the source of V, J and clone size, and D and trimming were worked out from the DNA. The sample table lists fewer than 130,000 clones, nearly 90% of them with a count of one. The top ten clones comprise about 3.3% of the sample.

The clonotype comes from an adult in good health. The sequenced sample was peripheral blood, obtained on day 0 of AZD1222 vaccination. In this chain, TRBV18 is recombined with TRBJ2-7; 5 matching bases give a weak D call of TRBD1. CDR3 region: CASSLRTESGEQYF. The DNA sequence is TGTGCCAGCTCACTCCGGACGGAATCAGGGGAGCAGTACTTC.